The 26 T cell receptor beta chains in this list originate from one sample, sequenced in a study of vaccination effects on CD4 cells after COVID-19. These receptors' targets are unknown. Produced via immunoSEQ multiplex PCR; TCRdb's table is partial and in-frame only. Among tens of thousands of clones, 76% were seen once, and the ten largest hold approximately 5%. Viral peptide pools were used in the ViraFEST assay to expand antigen-specific CD4+ T cells, and sequencing came afterward. Upon completion of around ten days in culture, CD4+ T cells were isolated. The person was diagnosed with PCR-confirmed SARS-CoV-2 infection between March and December 2020. The source material was CD4+ T cells from PBMCs cultured with HIV peptides, sampled before COVID-19 vaccination. Noted subset: HIV-1 Nef peptide pool negative control/reference culture. These receptors originate from a human donor who had a prior SARS-CoV-2 infection.

The chain is built from TRBV4-3 and TRBJ2-3, with 11 bases that match TRBD2. Germline CDR1 LGHNA, CDR2 YSLEER. Trimming removed 1 base from V and 4 bases from J; junction bases left unmatched: 7. The CDR3 loop spans 17 amino acids. The CDR3 sequence is CASSQGLAGSLADTQYF. In nucleotides, the CDR3 is TGCGCCAGCAGCCAAGGACTAGCGGGATCACTGGCAGATACGCAGTATTTT.

This chain uses TRBV16 with TRBJ2-1; TRBD1 matches at 9 bases. Germline loops: CDR1 KGHSY, CDR2 FQNENV. V dropped 2 bases and J dropped 6; count of bases not matched to a gene: 2. The CDR3 consists of 14 residues. CDR3 sequence: CASSQMTGGNEQFF. CDR3 DNA: TGTGCCAGCAGCCAAATGACAGGGGGCAATGAGCAGTTCTTC.

This rearrangement joins TRBV7-2 to TRBJ1-4; no reliable D call. Germline CDR1 reads SGHTA; CDR2 reads FQGNSA. The V end lost 2 bases, the J end lost 2 bases, and 9 bases lay between the germline ends. This CDR3 contains 15 residues. The CDR3 loop is CASSLRSTTNEKLFF. As DNA, the CDR3 is TGTGCCAGCAGCTTACGGTCGACGACTAATGAAAAACTGTTTTTT.

This clone has a handful of counts. The V gene is TRBV20-1, the J gene TRBJ2-3; no firm D call. CDR1 is DFQATT, CDR2 SNEGSKA, per germline (reference sequence). V was clipped by 4 bases and J by 5 bases, with 7 bases between them. The CDR3 is 11 amino acids. The CDR3 loop is CSAIIGDTQYF. The CDR3 DNA is TGCAGTGCTATAATCGGAGATACGCAGTATTTT.

This clone appeared a few times. The chain is built from TRBV6-5 and TRBJ1-5, with 7 bases fitting TRBD1. The CDR3 covers 15 residues. Per the germline V gene, CDR1 is MNHEY and CDR2 is SVGAGI. The trim removed 2 bases at V and 6 bases at J, leaving 7 bases unmatched. The CDR3 coding sequence is TGTGCCAGCAGTTACACCAGGGGGTTGGGTCAGCCCCAGCATTTT. Its translation is CASSYTRGLGQPQHF.

V usage is TRBV24-1 and J usage is TRBJ2-3, with D tentatively TRBD2 (6 bases). Trimming stripped 4 bases from V and 4 bases from J, with 17 bases between. Germline CDR1 KGHDR, CDR2 SFDVKD. This CDR3 contains 16 residues. The CDR3: CATSDSGSSFPDTQYF. As DNA, the CDR3 is TGTGCCACCAGTGACTCCGGGAGCAGCTTTCCAGATACGCAGTATTTT.

The V gene is TRBV5-5, the J gene TRBJ2-7, with a possible D match to TRBD1 (6 bases). The CDR3 is 13 residues long. V was cut by 0 bases and J by 5 bases, with 9 bases left in between. Per the germline V gene, CDR1 is SGHKS and CDR2 is YYEKEE (reference sequence). This CDR3 reads CASSLEGVDEQYF. The DNA for the CDR3 is TGTGCCAGCAGCTTGGAGGGGGTCGACGAGCAGTACTTC.

The CDR3 sequence: CASSLLYTGLSFADTQYF. The CDR3 DNA is TGTGCCAGCAGCCTCTTGTACACAGGGTTGAGTTTTGCAGATACGCAGTATTTT. J is TRBJ2-3 and V is TRBV11-2, with D possibly TRBD1 on 6 matching bases. V gave up 5 bases and J gave up 4 bases, with 25 bases separating them. The CDR3 runs to 18 residues. Germline V lookup: CDR1 SGHAT, CDR2 FQNNGV.

The V call is TRBV13, the J call TRBJ1-1, with D hard to call. V was trimmed by 5 bases and J by 4 bases, leaving 8 bases between them. CDR1 PRHDT and CDR2 FYEKMQ come from the germline V gene (reference sequence). This CDR3 is built from 12 residues. CDR3 amino acids: CASSPYATEAFF. The CDR3 region has the DNA TGTGCCAGCAGCCCTTACGCCACTGAAGCTTTCTTT. Drawing the rest from reference TRBV13 and TRBJ1-1, the complete variable domain is AAGVIQSPRHLIKEKRETATLKCYPIPRHDTVYWYQQGPGQDPQFLISFYEKMQSDKGSIPDRFSAQQFSDYHSELNMSSLELGDSALYFCASSPYATEAFFGQGTRLTVV.

Points on this clone: One junction end does not reproduce the germline sequence, and a read error may be involved. In the same sample, other DNA sequences code for this CDR3. This rearrangement joins TRBV6-5 to TRBJ1-2; perhaps TRBD1 as D (6 bases). The length of the CDR3 is 13 residues. CDR1 is MNHEY and CDR2 is SVGAGI in the germline V gene. CDR3 sequence reads: CASSYSDRNGYTF. CDR3 nucleotides: TGTGCCAGCAGTTACTCTGACAGGAATGGTTACACCTTC.

This clone has just a few counts. The gene calls are TRBV14 and TRBJ1-6; D ambiguous. Trimming stripped 4 bases from V and 7 bases from J, with 11 bases between. The CDR3 has 14 amino acids. Germline V gene sequence: CDR1 SGHDN, CDR2 FVKESK. The CDR3 sequence: CASSPQLANSPLHF. The DNA for the CDR3 is TGTGCCAGCAGCCCCCAGCTGGCGAATTCACCCCTCCACTTT.

The chain uses TRBV24-1 and TRBJ2-5; TRBD2 matches 14 bases. The length of the CDR3 is 17 residues. From germline, CDR1 is KGHDR and CDR2 SFDVKD. The ends lost 2 bases at V and 4 bases at J; junction bases unmatched: 5. This CDR3 is CATSDSGLAGARETQYF. The CDR3 coding sequence is TGTGCCACCAGTGATTCGGGACTAGCGGGAGCTCGAGAGACCCAGTACTTC.

This clone was found once. The rearrangement uses TRBV6-5 and TRBJ1-2, with D possibly TRBD1 on 5 matching bases. V was trimmed by 5 bases and J by 8 bases, leaving 15 bases between them. CDR1 and CDR2 from the germline V gene are MNHEY and SVGAGI. The CDR3 totals 13 residues. The CDR3 nucleotides are TGTGCCAGCAGTACACGGGGGACGGTCGGCTACACCTTC. Encoded protein: CASSTRGTVGYTF.

This rearrangement joins TRBV19 to TRBJ2-6, with 9 bases fitting TRBD1. There are 16 residues in the CDR3. Germline V gene data show CDR1 as LNHDA and CDR2 as SQIVND (reference sequence). After removal of 3 bases from V and 9 bases from J, the junction contained 9 bases not matched to a gene. The CDR3 spells CASSILPGQGGNVLTF. The CDR3 nucleotides read TGTGCCAGTAGTATCTTACCGGGACAGGGAGGCAACGTCCTGACTTTC.

This clone appeared a few times. J is TRBJ2-7 and V is TRBV2; no clear D gene. V dropped 7 bases and J dropped 3 bases, with 10 bases sitting between them. Germline CDR1 reads SNHLY; CDR2 reads FYNNEI. This CDR3 spans 12 amino acids. The CDR3 loop reads CASNLGNYEQYF. CDR3 nucleotides: TGTGCCAGCAACCTGGGGAACTACGAGCAGTACTTC.

The chain employs TRBV9 and TRBJ2-3, with TRBD2 matching over 14 bases. V lost 2 bases and J lost 4; bases outside the gene matches: 6. Germline V gene lookup returns CDR1 SGDLS and CDR2 YYNGEE. The CDR3 totals 17 residues. The CDR3 bases are TGTGCCAGCAGCGTGGGGACTAGCGGGGGATTCGCAGATACGCAGTATTTT. Amino acid sequence: CASSVGTSGGFADTQYF.

The V call is TRBV14, the J call TRBJ1-2; 8 bases are a match to TRBD1. The CDR3 length is 14 residues. The V and J ends lost 4 bases and 3 bases, in that order; junction bases with no gene match: 4. Germline CDR1 is SGHDN and CDR2 is FVKESK. The DNA for the CDR3 is TGTGCCAGCAGCCTGGGACAGGCATACTATGGCTACACCTTC. The encoded protein is CASSLGQAYYGYTF.

The CDR3, as DNA: TGTGCCAGCAGTTTAGGGGGACAGATTCACTATGGCTACACCTTC. This sequence encodes CASSLGGQIHYGYTF. This chain connects TRBV28 to TRBJ1-2; 7 nucleotides match TRBD1. J lost 3 bases, V lost 2 bases, and 6 bases had no gene match. Germline V gives CDR1 MDHEN, CDR2 SYDVKM. The CDR3 loop spans 15 amino acids.

The chain uses TRBV5-6 and TRBJ1-1, with D perhaps matching TRBD1 (5 bases). The ends were cut back, 0 bases at V and 3 bases at J, with 9 bases in the middle. CDR3 length: 14 residues. Germline assignment: CDR1 SGHDT and CDR2 YYEEEE. CDR3 amino acids: CASSLALGDTEAFF. In nucleotides, the CDR3 is TGTGCCAGCAGCTTGGCATTGGGGGACACTGAAGCTTTCTTT.

The chain employs TRBV12-5 and TRBJ2-1, with 12 bases fitting TRBD2. Germline V CDR1 and CDR2: LGHNT, FRNRAP. The CDR3 length is 16 residues. The V gene end was trimmed by 1 base and the J gene end by 6 bases; junction bases not matched to a gene: 4. This CDR3 is CASGLARTSGVNEQFF. As DNA, the CDR3 is TGTGCTAGTGGTTTGGCCCGGACTAGCGGGGTCAATGAGCAGTTCTTC.

This chain connects TRBV10-3 to TRBJ1-1; tentatively, D is TRBD1 (5 bases). V lost 4 bases to trimming and J lost 2 bases, with 11 bases between them. The CDR3 runs to 14 residues. The V gene's germline CDR1 is ENHRY and CDR2 SYGVKD. CDR3 sequence (DNA): TGTGCCATCAGTGTATTAGGACAAAACACTGAAGCTTTCTTT. This codes for CAISVLGQNTEAFF.

This clone was counted a single time. The V call is TRBV5-4, the J call TRBJ1-1; D not certain. CDR1 is SGHNT and CDR2 is YYREEE in the germline V gene (reference sequence). Trimming pared 3 bases from V and 4 bases from J, leaving 13 bases between. The CDR3 sequence is 14 residues long. The CDR3 here is CASSYDTRATEAFF. DNA of the CDR3: TGTGCCAGCAGCTACGACACAAGGGCCACTGAAGCTTTCTTT.

This clone showed up just a few times. V gene TRBV6-1 combines with J gene TRBJ2-2, with 7 bases matching TRBD1. This CDR3 contains 16 residues. From germline, CDR1 is MNHNS and CDR2 SASEGT. The V segment lost 3 bases and the J segment 5 bases; nucleotides outside the gene matches: 9. CDR3 amino acids: CASSDPPRQGTGELFF. The CDR3 nucleotides read TGTGCCAGCAGTGATCCCCCCCGACAGGGAACCGGGGAGCTGTTTTTT.

The rearrangement links TRBV2 to TRBJ2-5; 9 bases are shared with TRBD2. Per the germline V gene, CDR1 is SNHLY and CDR2 is FYNNEI. The CDR3 is 15 residues long. V lost 6 bases, J lost 5 bases, and 10 bases stayed unmatched. In nucleotides, the CDR3 is TGTGCCAGCAGACCCCGCGCGGGAGGGGGGGAGACCCAGTACTTC. It translates to CASRPRAGGGETQYF.

This chain links TRBV5-1 with TRBJ2-1, with 16 nucleotides matching TRBD2. V lost 6 bases and J lost 10; bases outside the gene matches: 4. The germline CDR1 and CDR2 sequences are SGHRS and YFSETQ. The CDR3 is 14 amino acids. The CDR3 DNA sequence: TGCGCCAGCAAGGGACTAGCGGGAGGGGAGGAGCAGTTCTTC. It is translated as CASKGLAGGEEQFF.

The V and J genes are TRBV7-8 and TRBJ2-2, with D possibly called TRBD1 or TRBD2 (6 bases each). This CDR3 has 16 amino acids. Trimming stripped 5 bases from V and 2 bases from J, with 15 bases between. Germline CDR1 SGHVS, CDR2 FQNEAQ. The CDR3 region has the DNA TGTGCCAGCAGCAGCTGGGGGGCAGGAAACACCGGGGAGCTGTTTTTT. It specifies CASSSWGAGNTGELFF.